This T cell receptor beta chain was captured in a study of OX40 agonist ivuxolimab in advanced cancers. CDR1 is GTSNPN and CDR2 is SVGIG in the germline V gene (reference sequence). The CDR3 is 13 residues long. V trimming: 4 bases; J trimming: 5 bases; junction bases outside the gene matches: 2. This clone was found once. Its specificity is unknown. Study outcomes and limitations: The CD4+ and CD8+ T cells in the blood had expanded clonally by week 6 at 0.1 to 3.0 mg/kg.

Using immunoSEQ multiplex PCR, the repertoire was profiled, and TCRdb retains in-frame clones only, with some absent. The data show around 60,000 clones, 87% seen once. The chain carries TRBV30 and TRBJ2-2; 9 bases align to TRBD1. Sequenced material: CD4+ or CD8+ T cells sorted from blood, taken in a trial of the OX40 agonist ivuxolimab. This sequence was found in an adult with an advanced solid tumor such as melanoma, head and neck, liver or kidney cancer. The CDR3 region has the DNA TGTGCCTGGACCGGACAGGGGACCGGGGAGCTGTTTTTT. This sequence encodes CAWTGQGTGELFF.